Shown below are 21 T cell receptor beta chains from a single sample sequenced in a study of shared clonotypes between healthy human individuals. Clones were read by immunoSEQ multiplex PCR, and TCRdb kept only the in-frame ones, dropping some. The sample shows over 950,000 clones, 77% of them seen only once. The sample consisted of memory CD4+ T cells from PBMCs. Noted subset: CD45RA-negative fraction. All receptors come from a man aged 18 to 30 in good health. Some clones in this sample may be carry-over from other donors' samples.

This clone has only one observation. The chain carries TRBV29-1 and TRBJ2-1; D might be TRBD2 (6 bases). V was trimmed by 4 bases and J by 0 bases, leaving 13 bases between them. Germline CDR1 is SQVTM and CDR2 is ANQGSEA. CDR3 size: 15 residues. The CDR3 DNA reads as TGCAGCGTTGCAGGTGGCGGGATCTCCTACAATGAGCAGTTCTTC. It is translated as CSVAGGGISYNEQFF.

The rearrangement uses TRBV7-2 and TRBJ2-5; 8 bases are shared with TRBD2. The CDR3 length is 15 residues. V was clipped by 5 bases and J by 4 bases; unmatched bases: 9. Per the germline V gene, CDR1 is SGHTA and CDR2 is FQGNSA. The CDR3 spells CASSPGGAGGETQYF. The CDR3 DNA is TGTGCCAGCAGCCCCGGGGGGGCGGGAGGAGAGACCCAGTACTTC.

This clone was seen just once. This chain uses TRBV28 with TRBJ1-5; D possibly corresponds to TRBD1 (6 bases). CDR3 length: 15 residues. Germline V gene sequence: CDR1 MDHEN, CDR2 SYDVKM. Deletions cut 5 bases from V and 3 bases from J, with 14 bases between. The CDR3 region is CASSPPQGANQPQHF. CDR3 nucleotides: TGTGCCAGCAGTCCCCCACAGGGTGCCAATCAGCCCCAGCATTTT.

The chain links TRBV2 to TRBJ2-5; D possibly corresponds to TRBD1 (5 bases). The CDR3 covers 12 residues. Germline V gene lookup returns CDR1 SNHLY and CDR2 FYNNEI. V was pared by 7 bases and J by 5 bases, with 11 bases between. The CDR3: CASNRGSETQYF. CDR3 in DNA: TGTGCCAGCAATAGGGGTTCGGAGACCCAGTACTTC.

The chain carries TRBV5-8 and TRBJ2-5; 15 positions agree with TRBD2. This CDR3 contains 16 residues. V lost 4 bases, J lost 4 bases, and 5 bases stayed unmatched. Germline V CDR1 and CDR2: SGHTS, YDEGEE. The CDR3: CASSTRTSGRVETQYF. In nucleotides, the CDR3 is TGTGCCAGCAGCACCCGGACTAGCGGGAGGGTAGAGACCCAGTACTTC.

The chain is built from TRBV9 and TRBJ2-3; D gene uncertain. The germline gives CDR1 SGDLS, CDR2 YYNGEE. V was cut by 0 bases and J by 3 bases, with 8 bases left in between. The CDR3 is 14 amino acids. The CDR3 nucleotides read TGTGCCAGCAGCGTAGTTGACGGAACAGATACGCAGTATTTT. This encodes CASSVVDGTDTQYF.

V is TRBV5-4 and J is TRBJ2-7; no firm D call. Looked up from germline, CDR1 is SGHNT and CDR2 is YYREEE (reference sequence). This CDR3 comprises 15 residues. With 4 bases removed from V and 3 bases from J, the gap between germline ends came to 17 bases. The CDR3 loop reads CASSDHSGVLYEQYF. The CDR3 region has the DNA TGTGCCAGCAGCGACCATAGTGGGGTCCTCTACGAGCAGTACTTC.

This clone showed up just once. The chain has TRBV28 and TRBJ2-2, with D perhaps assigned TRBD1 or TRBD2 (6 bases each). Trimming took 7 bases from V and 1 from J, leaving 10 bases between them. The V gene's germline CDR1 is MDHEN and CDR2 SYDVKM. The CDR3 has 14 amino acids. CDR3 residues: CASIGGQNTGELFF. CDR3 nucleotides: TGTGCCAGCATAGGGGGGCAGAACACCGGGGAGCTGTTTTTT.

The chain employs TRBV9 and TRBJ2-7; TRBD1 or TRBD2 may be the D gene (6 bases each). This CDR3 spans 15 amino acids. Trimming left V 0 bases short and J 2 bases short, with 12 bases between. Per germline, CDR1 SGDLS and CDR2 YYNGEE. CDR3 DNA sequence: TGTGCCAGCAGCGTAGGTTCCGGGGGCACCTACGAGCAGTACTTC. Protein: CASSVGSGGTYEQYF.

This chain connects TRBV15 to TRBJ1-2; D call uncertain. The CDR3 covers 14 residues. V lost 1 base, J lost 1 base, and 7 bases lay in between. Germline-derived CDR1 and CDR2 are LNHNV and YYDKDF (reference sequence). The CDR3 region is CATSRVNYNYGYTF. CDR3 DNA sequence: TGTGCCACCAGCAGAGTGAACTATAACTATGGCTACACCTTC.

Comment on this clone: This may be a read error: a much more frequent sequence differs by one nucleotide. The chain joins TRBV11-1 to TRBJ2-5, with D maybe TRBD2 (5 bases). CDR1 SGHAT and CDR2 FQDESV come from the germline V gene (reference sequence). The CDR3 totals 14 residues. V lost 3 bases and J 1 base, leaving 9 bases between the germline ends. The CDR3 region is CASSLDGIQETQYF. The CDR3 region has the DNA TGTGCCAGCAGCTTGGACGGGATCCAAGAGACCCAGTACTTC.

The DNA for the CDR3 is TGTGCCAGTAGGCCTGACAGGGGTGGGAGAAACACCATATATTTT. This codes for CASRPDRGGRNTIYF. The chain couples TRBV19 to TRBJ1-3, with TRBD1 identical over 8 bases. Germline V gene lookup returns CDR1 LNHDA and CDR2 SQIVND (reference sequence). The V segment lost 6 bases and the J segment 5 bases; nucleotides outside the gene matches: 9. The CDR3 has 15 amino acids.

This clone came up once. The V and J genes are TRBV5-1 and TRBJ1-5; D unclear. Looked up from germline, CDR1 is SGHRS and CDR2 is YFSETQ. V lost 0 bases and J 6 bases, leaving 7 bases between the germline ends. CDR3 length equals 13 residues. The CDR3 sequence is CASSLGPGQPQHF. CDR3 bases: TGCGCCAGCAGCTTGGGTCCGGGTCAGCCCCAGCATTTT.

This clone was detected only a few times. The V and J genes are TRBV28 and TRBJ1-5; D might be TRBD1 (5 bases). V gave up 6 bases and J gave up 11 bases, with 14 bases separating them. This CDR3 is 12 amino acids long. Germline values: CDR1 MDHEN, CDR2 SYDVKM. CDR3 residues: CASSGGRKSQHF. CDR3 in DNA: TGTGCCAGCAGCGGGGGACGAAAGTCCCAGCATTTT.

The chain joins TRBV6-5 to TRBJ2-1, with TRBD2 as a possible D gene (5 bases). Trimming pared 5 bases from V and 5 bases from J, leaving 7 bases between. CDR3 size: 12 residues. The germline CDR1 and CDR2 sequences are MNHEY and SVGAGI. The CDR3 bases are TGTGCCAGCAGTCCCGGGAACAATGAGCAGTTCTTC. Translated, it gives CASSPGNNEQFF.

This chain connects TRBV10-3 to TRBJ1-5, with 8 bases fitting TRBD1. V lost 10 bases, J lost 7 bases, and 12 bases stayed unmatched. CDR3 length equals 14 residues. CDR1 is ENHRY, CDR2 SYGVKD, per germline. The CDR3 spells CANKGQGADQPQHF. The CDR3 DNA reads TGTGCCAATAAGGGGCAGGGGGCCGACCAGCCCCAGCATTTT.

This chain links TRBV5-4 with TRBJ1-2; D is undetermined. The CDR3 covers 15 residues. Germline V lookup: CDR1 SGHNT, CDR2 YYREEE (reference sequence). Between the trimmed V and J ends, which lost 0 bases and 4 bases, there was a span of 13 bases. CDR3 region: CASSLEPGSVYGYTF. In DNA form, the CDR3 reads TGTGCCAGCAGCTTGGAGCCGGGGTCCGTCTATGGCTACACCTTC.

The gene calls are TRBV11-3 and TRBJ2-3, with D possibly matching TRBD1 (6 bases). V shed 4 bases and J shed 1 base, with 9 bases lying between them. The germline CDR1 and CDR2 sequences are SGHNT and YENEEA. The CDR3 consists of 14 residues. In DNA, the CDR3 is TGTGCCAGCAGCTCCAGGGGAGGCACAGATACGCAGTATTTT. This translates into CASSSRGGTDTQYF.

This chain links TRBV7-3 with TRBJ2-1; 9 bases map to TRBD2. The V segment lost 5 bases and the J segment 7 bases; nucleotides outside the gene matches: 3. The CDR3 is 13 amino acids. The germline V gene encodes CDR1 SGHTA and CDR2 FQGTGA. The CDR3 nucleotides are TGTGCCAGCAGCCTAAGCGGGAGGAATGAGCAGTTCTTC. Translation gives CASSLSGRNEQFF.

This clone was picked up many times. CDR3 amino acids: CASSLGVSQGETQYF. In DNA, the CDR3 is TGTGCCAGCAGCTTAGGAGTGAGCCAGGGGGAGACCCAGTACTTC. This chain links TRBV11-2 with TRBJ2-5; tentatively, D is TRBD1 (6 bases). V shed 1 base and J shed 5 bases, with 14 bases lying between them. Germline V lookup: CDR1 SGHAT, CDR2 FQNNGV. The length of the CDR3 is 15 residues.

This clone was observed a handful of times. The CDR3 bases are TGCAGCGGATGGGACAGGAACACCTACGAGCAGTACTTC. This gives the protein CSGWDRNTYEQYF. J is TRBJ2-7 and V is TRBV29-1; 8 bases align to TRBD1. Germline V gene lookup returns CDR1 SQVTM and CDR2 ANQGSEA. This CDR3 is 13 amino acids long. Trimming removed 7 bases from V and 2 bases from J; junction bases left unmatched: 7.